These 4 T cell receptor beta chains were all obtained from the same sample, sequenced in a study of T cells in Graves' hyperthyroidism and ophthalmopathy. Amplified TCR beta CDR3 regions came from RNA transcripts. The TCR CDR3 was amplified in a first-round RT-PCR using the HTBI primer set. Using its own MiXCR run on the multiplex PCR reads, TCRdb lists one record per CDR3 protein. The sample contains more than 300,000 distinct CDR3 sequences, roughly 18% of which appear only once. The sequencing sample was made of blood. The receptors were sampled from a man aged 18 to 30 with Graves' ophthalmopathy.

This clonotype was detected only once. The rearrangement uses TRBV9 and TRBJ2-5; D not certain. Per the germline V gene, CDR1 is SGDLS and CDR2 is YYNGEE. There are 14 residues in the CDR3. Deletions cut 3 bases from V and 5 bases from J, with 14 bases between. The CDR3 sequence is CASSAQPDLETQYF. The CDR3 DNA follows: TGTGCCAGCAGCGCTCAACCAGATCTTGAGACCCAGTACTTC.

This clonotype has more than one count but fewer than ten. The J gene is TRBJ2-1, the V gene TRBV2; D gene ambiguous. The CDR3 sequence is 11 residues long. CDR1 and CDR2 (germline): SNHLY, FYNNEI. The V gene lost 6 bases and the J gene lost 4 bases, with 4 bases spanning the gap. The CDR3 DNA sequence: TGTGCCAGCAGGAGGTACAATGAGCAGTTCTTC. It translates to CASRRYNEQFF. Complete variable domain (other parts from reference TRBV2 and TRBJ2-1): EPEVTQTPSHQVTQMGQEVILRCVPISNHLYFYWYRQILGQKVEFLVSFYNNEISEKSEIFDDQFSVERPDGSNFTLKIRSTKLEDSAMYFCASRRYNEQFFGPGTRLTVL.

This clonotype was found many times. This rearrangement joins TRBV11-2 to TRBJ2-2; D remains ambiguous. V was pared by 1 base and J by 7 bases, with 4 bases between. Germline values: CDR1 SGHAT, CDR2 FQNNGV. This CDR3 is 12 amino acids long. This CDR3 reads CASSLVVGELFF. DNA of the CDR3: TGTGCCAGCAGCTTAGTAGTCGGGGAGCTGTTTTTT.

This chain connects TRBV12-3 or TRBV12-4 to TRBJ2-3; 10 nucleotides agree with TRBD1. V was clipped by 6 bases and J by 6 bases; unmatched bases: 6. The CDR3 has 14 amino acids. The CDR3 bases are TGTGCCAGCAGCCCCGGGACAGGGGAGGATACGCAGTATTTT. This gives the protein CASSPGTGEDTQYF.